The subject of this entry is one T cell receptor beta chain. A few counts support this clonotype. Its antigen target is currently unknown. Per-base quality was not reported, and no clone a single base away is much larger than it. The CDR3 starts with the cysteine, ends with the phenylalanine, and has 14 residues. Only CDR3 DNA remains: 42 bases, in frame from the first base. According to the germline V gene, CDR1 reads MNHNS and CDR2 reads SASEGT. V is shortened by 8 bases, J by 5 bases, and the region joining them spans 15 bases. The data were taken from a study of T cells in Graves' hyperthyroidism and ophthalmopathy (dated by TCRdb to the late 2010s). For context, the study as a whole: Peripheral blood was sampled at the time of initial diagnosis, prior to any treatment. The paper describes TCR Vbeta CDR3 sequencing of more than 120 peripheral blood samples, made up of 43 ophthalmopathy patients, some 80 hyperthyroidism patients and approximately 17 progressor patients. To identify distinguishing TCR V-J signatures, a discovery cohort of about 100 patients was used, comprising some 45 with Graves' ophthalmopathy and around 60 with stable Graves' hyperthyroidism. In addition, the study compared T-cell repertoires in thyroid tissue and in blood from several Graves' hyperthyroidism patients. Once sampling was done, hyperthyroidism patients were given methimazole at a starting dose of 30 mg daily, whereas ophthalmopathy patients were given high-dose intravenous methylprednisolone. For training and testing, the 100 or so patients in the discovery cohort were randomly divided in a 7:3 ratio. An independent validation cohort of fewer than 20 hyperthyroidism patients and about 15 patients who later progressed to ophthalmopathy tested prospective prediction of ophthalmopathy. Broad study findings and their caveats: A model built on a 13 V-J signature distinguished ophthalmopathy from stable hyperthyroidism, reaching around 88% sensitivity and 81.08% specificity in cross-validation and 80%/75% in testing. Blood samples also contained most of the expanded thyroid clonotypes (frequency above 0.001), which suggests that blood repertoires may reflect thyroid immune responses. In validation, the model predicted progression to ophthalmopathy a median of about 5.9 months before onset, with over 55% sensitivity and more than 72% specificity. No statistical method was used to set the sample size in advance, and investigators knew the group allocation.

A patient counted as having stable Graves' hyperthyroidism if no progression to ophthalmopathy occurred over 18 months of follow-up. Hyperthyroidism patients were aged 18 to 65 years and newly diagnosed, with disease duration of less than 2 months. Patients with uncontrolled infections, other autoimmune diseases, pregnancy or lactation were excluded. Diagnoses relied on clinical symptoms, serum thyroxine and TRAb, thyroid ultrasound and orbital computed tomography. PBMCs were isolated from 8 to 10 ml of fresh peripheral blood by Ficoll-Paque density gradient centrifugation. Trizol reagent was used to extract total RNA, and RNA quality was then checked on an Agilent 2100 Bioanalyzer. The TCR beta CDR3 regions were amplified from the RNA transcripts. The first round of RT-PCR for the TCR CDR3 was performed with the HTBI primer set and the Qiagen OneStep RT-PCR kit. Libraries were constructed in a second round of multiplex PCR, after which size selection and purification were performed. Paired-end sequencing of the libraries was performed with 100 bp reads on an Illumina HiSeq2000. Under the source paper's analysis protocol: SOAPnuke was used to process the raw data, with reads discarded if the reads contained adapters or uncalled bases, had a mean Phred below 15, or lacked an exact constant-primer or identifier match. High-quality paired reads were merged with COPE v1.2.5, and unique nucleotide sequences were defined as clonotypes. Clonotypes were aligned to IMGT TRBV, TRBD and TRBJ reference segments using MiTCR v1.1. The analysis was restricted to V-J combinations with a frequency above 0.0001, which together covered 99% to 99.2% of the repertoires. A TCS score was defined as the ratio of F50 (clonal expansion) to E x V (chaos), with BLOSUM62-based TCRdist applied between CDR3 peptides within each V-J. Welch's t-statistics and random forest reduced roughly 540 V-J features to 13, which were used in a naive Bayes classifier (R e1071). TCRdb reworked the public reads: Q25 trimming with fastp, MiXCR clone assembly, productive beta chains retained. Each CDR3 protein appears once, grouped with its most common genes and DNA. The V and J calls were not made by the authors but by TCRdb's processing. Counted in this sample were 500,000 to 750,000 distinct CDR3 sequences; around 16% of them appeared once. The ten largest account for around 7.8% of the sample.

This receptor chain uses TRBV6-1 and TRBJ2-2, with no confident D gene call. The sequenced sample was blood. The TCR sequence derives from a woman aged 25 to 39 with Graves' hyperthyroidism. The CDR3 reads as follows: CASSRQAGTGELFF. The sequenced DNA: TGTGCCAGCTCTAGGCAGGCCGGAACCGGGGAGCTGTTTTTT.